This entry concerns a single TCR beta chain. The CDR3 totals 11 residues. Per the germline V gene, CDR1 is MDHEN and CDR2 is SYDVKM. Trimming took 6 bases from V and 10 from J, leaving 12 bases between them. This sample was taken from a study of shared clonotypes between healthy human individuals. Profiled with immunoSEQ multiplex PCR; TCRdb holds only in-frame clones, not every one. Of fewer than 1.6 million clones in the sample, 97% to 99% are singletons; the top ten hold about 0.34%. This clonotype was sampled from a young man in good health. The chain employs TRBV28 and TRBJ1-1, with D unresolved. Specimen: naive CD4+ T cells sorted from blood. As to subset: CD45RA+ positively selected. The CDR3 DNA reads TGTGCCAGCAGCGACAATTTCCGAGCTTTCTTT. Translated, it gives CASSDNFRAFF.